This T cell receptor (beta chain) was sequenced for a study of low-dose radiotherapy and immunotherapy resistance in tumors. Both a constant-region primer and a V-primer adapter served to amplify TCRs across approximately 19 PCR cycles. Each CDR3 protein gets one entry after TCRdb re-called the reads with MiXCR. The sample yields about 50,000 distinct CDR3 sequences, about an eighth seen once. Time point given: before trial treatment. In germline, CDR1 is SQVTM, CDR2 ANQGSEA. The CDR3 consists of 12 residues. The receptor comes from a female donor with ovarian cancer. This chain links TRBV29-1 with TRBJ2-5; 14 nucleotides agree with TRBD2. Sequences were derived from PBMCs, sampled before treatment. This CDR3 is CAGTSGSETQYF. The CDR3, as DNA: TGCGCCGGGACTAGCGGGAGCGAGACCCAGTACTTC.